This TCR beta chain was retrieved from a study of shared T cell receptors in the human thymus. The CDR3 consists of 15 residues. CDR1 is SGHVS, CDR2 FNYEAQ, per germline. Trimming took 2 bases from V and 3 from J, leaving 14 bases between them. Assay: immunoSEQ multiplex PCR; the TCRdb copy retains only in-frame clones and omits some. The profile covers hundreds of thousands of clones, with 88% appearing a single time and 0.0095% to 0.011% taken by the ten largest. These records were also assigned to another study, of human thymus T cells. That investigation notes: Related research described strongly overlapping thymic repertoires in unrelated people.

The receptor was isolated from a boy under three years old with a congenital heart defect. V usage is TRBV7-6 and J usage is TRBJ2-7; D might be TRBD1 (5 bases). The source material was thymocytes. The CDR3, as DNA: TGTGCCAGCAGCTTAACTGTTGGGGCTCTCTACGAGCAGTACTTC. Translated, it gives CASSLTVGALYEQYF.